This TCR beta chain derives from a study of CD8 T cells in Susac syndrome. Study-level findings and limits: By the study's own acknowledgment, its TCR sequencing and HLA analysis included relatively few individuals.

High-throughput TCR beta sequencing covered peripheral CD8+ and CD4+ T cells. CDR1 and CDR2 (germline): MNHEY, SMNVEV (reference sequence). The V and J ends lost 5 bases and 6 bases respectively, with 13 bases between them. The CDR3 runs 13 residues. It was with random hexamers that roughly 0.45 to 1 ug RNA was reverse transcribed. TCRdb used MiXCR to reprocess the immunoSEQ multiplex PCR reads, holding one entry per CDR3 protein. The profile shows some 110,000 distinct CDR3 sequences, 94% of them singletons. Details on this clonotype: As yet, its antigen is unknown.

The rearrangement links TRBV27 to TRBJ1-2, with D tentatively TRBD1 (6 bases). Sequences were obtained from CD8+ T cells from PBMCs. The source of this sequence is a human donor with Susac syndrome. CDR3 loop: CASSLGGADGYTF. The DNA for the CDR3 is TGTGCCAGCAGTCTAGGGGGGGCGGATGGCTACACCTTC.